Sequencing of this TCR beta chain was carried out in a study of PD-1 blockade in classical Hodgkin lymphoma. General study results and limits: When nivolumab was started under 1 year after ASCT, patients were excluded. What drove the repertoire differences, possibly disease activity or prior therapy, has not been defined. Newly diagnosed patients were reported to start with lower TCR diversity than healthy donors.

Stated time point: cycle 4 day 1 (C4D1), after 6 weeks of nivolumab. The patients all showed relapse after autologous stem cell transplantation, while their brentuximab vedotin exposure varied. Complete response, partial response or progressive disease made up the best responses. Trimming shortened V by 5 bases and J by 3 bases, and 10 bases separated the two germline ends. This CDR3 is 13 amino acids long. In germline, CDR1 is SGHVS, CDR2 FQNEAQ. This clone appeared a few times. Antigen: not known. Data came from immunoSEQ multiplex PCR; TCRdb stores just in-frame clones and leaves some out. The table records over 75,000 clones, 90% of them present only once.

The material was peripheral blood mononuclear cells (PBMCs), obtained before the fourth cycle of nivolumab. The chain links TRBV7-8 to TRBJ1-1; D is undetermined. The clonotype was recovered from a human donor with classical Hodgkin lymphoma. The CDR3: CASSPPVDTEAFF. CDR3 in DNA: TGTGCCAGCAGCCCTCCTGTCGACACTGAAGCTTTCTTT.